This T cell receptor (beta chain) was sequenced in a study of early T cells in non-severe SARS-CoV-2 infection. Germline lookup yields CDR1 MNHNS and CDR2 SASEGT. The CDR3 is made up of 16 amino acids. V was trimmed by 2 bases and J by 6 bases, leaving 16 bases between them. Comment on this clonotype: The antigen is unknown.

Each cDNA molecule carried a unique molecular identifier. One entry per CDR3 protein, called by TCRdb with MiXCR from the 5' RACE reads. There are some 48,000 distinct CDR3 sequences in the sample; under 15% occur only once, and about 9.4% lies in the top ten. Overall study results and limits: The VDJdb matching leaned toward anti-spike CD8 responses and overlooked private and CD4 specificities.

J is TRBJ2-2 and V is TRBV6-1, with D possibly matching TRBD1 (6 bases). Sequencing was done on a sample of whole blood. This clonotype was obtained from an adult who was a healthcare worker with PCR-confirmed SARS-CoV-2 infection or an uninfected control (not recorded which). The CDR3 DNA follows: TGTGCCAGCAGTGAAAGGGTGACAGGCCCGGCCGGGGAGCTGTTTTTT. It translates to CASSERVTGPAGELFF.